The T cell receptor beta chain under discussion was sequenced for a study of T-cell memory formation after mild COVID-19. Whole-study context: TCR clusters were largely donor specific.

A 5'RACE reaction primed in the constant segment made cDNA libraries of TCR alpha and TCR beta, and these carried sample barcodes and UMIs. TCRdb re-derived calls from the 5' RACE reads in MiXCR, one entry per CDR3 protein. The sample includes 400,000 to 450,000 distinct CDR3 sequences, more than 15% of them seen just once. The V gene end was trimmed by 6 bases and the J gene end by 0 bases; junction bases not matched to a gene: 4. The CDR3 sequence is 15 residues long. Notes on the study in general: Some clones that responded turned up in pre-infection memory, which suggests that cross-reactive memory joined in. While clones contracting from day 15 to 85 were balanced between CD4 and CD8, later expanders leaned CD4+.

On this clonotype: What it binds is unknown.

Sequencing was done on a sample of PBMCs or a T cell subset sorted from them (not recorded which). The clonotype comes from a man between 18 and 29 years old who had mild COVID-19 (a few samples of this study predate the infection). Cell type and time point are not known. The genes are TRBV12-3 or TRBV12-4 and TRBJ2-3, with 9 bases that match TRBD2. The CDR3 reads CASSAGGGSTDTQYF. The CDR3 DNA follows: TGTGCCAGCAGCGCGGGGGGGGGAAGCACAGATACGCAGTATTTT.